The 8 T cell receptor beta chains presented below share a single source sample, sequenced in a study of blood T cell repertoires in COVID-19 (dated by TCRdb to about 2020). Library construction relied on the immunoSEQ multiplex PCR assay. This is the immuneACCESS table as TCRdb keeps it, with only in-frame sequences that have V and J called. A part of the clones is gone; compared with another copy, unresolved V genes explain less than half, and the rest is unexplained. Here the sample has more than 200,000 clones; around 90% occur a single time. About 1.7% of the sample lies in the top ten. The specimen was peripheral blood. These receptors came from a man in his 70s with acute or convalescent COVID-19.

CDR3 loop: CASSHTHEQYF. DNA for the CDR3: TGTGCCAGCAGCCATACACATGAGCAGTACTTC. The rearrangement uses TRBV14 and TRBJ2-7; D remains ambiguous. Germline V gene data show CDR1 as SGHDN and CDR2 as FVKESK. The length of the CDR3 is 11 residues. With 3 bases removed from V and 7 bases from J, the gap between germline ends came to 7 bases.

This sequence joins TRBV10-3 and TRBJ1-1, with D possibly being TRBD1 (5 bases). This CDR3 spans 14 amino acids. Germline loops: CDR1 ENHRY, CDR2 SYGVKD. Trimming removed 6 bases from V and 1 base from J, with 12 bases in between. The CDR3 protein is CAISPAGGNTEAFF. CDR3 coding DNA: TGTGCCATCAGCCCGGCCGGGGGGAACACTGAAGCTTTCTTT.

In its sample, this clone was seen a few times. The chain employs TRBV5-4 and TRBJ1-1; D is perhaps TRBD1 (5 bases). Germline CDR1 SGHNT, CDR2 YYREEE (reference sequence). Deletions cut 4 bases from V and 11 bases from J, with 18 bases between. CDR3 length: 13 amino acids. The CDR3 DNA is TGTGCCAGCAGCAACTCTGCCGGGGAGGGGGCTTTCTTT. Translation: CASSNSAGEGAFF. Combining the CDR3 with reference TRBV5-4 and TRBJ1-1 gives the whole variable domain ETGVTQSPTHLIKTRGQQVTLRCSSQSGHNTVSWYQQALGQGPQFIFQYYREEENGRGNFPPRFSGLQFPNYSSELNVNALELDDSALYLCASSNSAGEGAFFGQGTRLTVV.

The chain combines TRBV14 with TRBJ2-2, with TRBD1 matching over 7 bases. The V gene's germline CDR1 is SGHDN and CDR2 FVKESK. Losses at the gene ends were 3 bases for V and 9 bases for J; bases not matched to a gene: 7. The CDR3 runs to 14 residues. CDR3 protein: CASSHIQGYRELFF. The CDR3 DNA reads TGTGCCAGCAGCCACATACAGGGGTACCGGGAGCTGTTTTTT.

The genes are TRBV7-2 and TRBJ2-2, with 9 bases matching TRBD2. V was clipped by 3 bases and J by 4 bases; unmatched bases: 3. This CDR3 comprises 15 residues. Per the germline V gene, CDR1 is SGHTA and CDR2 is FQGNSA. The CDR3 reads CASSFRLAVTGELFF. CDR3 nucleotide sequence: TGTGCCAGCAGCTTTCGACTAGCGGTCACCGGGGAGCTGTTTTTT.

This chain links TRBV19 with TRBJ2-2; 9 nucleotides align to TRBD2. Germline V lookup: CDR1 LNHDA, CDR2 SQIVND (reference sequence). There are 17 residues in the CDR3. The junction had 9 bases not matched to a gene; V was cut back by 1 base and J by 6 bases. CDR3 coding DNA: TGTGCCAGTAGTATAGGTATTAGCGGGAGAAGGGCCGGGGAGCTGTTTTTT. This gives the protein CASSIGISGRRAGELFF.

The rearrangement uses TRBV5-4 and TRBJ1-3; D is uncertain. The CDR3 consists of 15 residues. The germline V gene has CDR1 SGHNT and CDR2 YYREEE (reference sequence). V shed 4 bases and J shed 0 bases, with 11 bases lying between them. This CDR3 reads CASSMGTDSGNTIYF. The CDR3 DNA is TGTGCCAGCAGCATGGGAACTGACTCTGGAAACACCATATATTTT.

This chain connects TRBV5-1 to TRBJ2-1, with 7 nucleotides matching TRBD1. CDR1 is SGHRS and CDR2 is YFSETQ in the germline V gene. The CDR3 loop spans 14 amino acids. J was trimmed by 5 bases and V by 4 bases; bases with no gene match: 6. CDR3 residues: CASSPLTGNNEQFF. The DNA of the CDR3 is TGCGCCAGCAGCCCATTGACAGGGAACAATGAGCAGTTCTTC.